The clone carrying this T cell receptor (beta chain) was picked up many times. Antigen unknown. The sample is drawn from a study of T-cell memory formation after mild COVID-19. Study context: Across donors, TCR clusters were largely donor specific. Study conclusions and caveats: Pre-infection memory contained some responding clones, which suggested that cross-reactive memory had joined. Contracting CD8+ clones were enriched in EMRA, CD4+ mainly in CM and EM. A balance of CD4 and CD8 characterized clones contracting day 15 to 85, whereas later expanders leaned CD4+.

Germline V gives CDR1 MGHRA, CDR2 YSYEKL. The CDR3 loop spans 14 amino acids. Trimming removed 4 bases at V and 4 bases at J, with 12 bases between. TCRdb used MiXCR to reprocess the 5' RACE reads, holding one entry per CDR3 protein. The data hold a few hundred thousand distinct CDR3 sequences, with about 16% observed a single time. Sequencing was carried out using PBMCs or a T cell subset sorted from them (not recorded which). The receptor comes from a man aged 18 to 29 who had mild COVID-19 (a few samples of this study predate the infection). Cell type and time point are not known. The V gene is TRBV4-1, the J gene TRBJ2-3; D may correspond to TRBD1 or TRBD2 (5 bases each). The CDR3 sequence is CASSLLGTADTQYF. CDR3 bases: TGCGCCAGCAGCCTCCTGGGGACCGCAGATACGCAGTATTTT.